This TCR beta chain was recovered during a study of tissue T cells after allogeneic stem cell transplantation. Note on this clone: The junction departs from germline at one end; a sequencing error may be responsible. Gene names follow the mouse nomenclature. Read coverage stops 1 residue before the CDR3 terminus; the germline J gene supplies the remainder.

The time point was: mouse harvest day 7 after allogeneic transplant. The graft held 10^6 splenic CD5+ T cells and 10^7 T-cell-depleted bone marrow cells. Mice had MHC-mismatched B6 into BALB/c GVHD, sampled day 7 or 14. Clones were read by immunoSEQ multiplex PCR, and TCRdb kept only the in-frame ones, dropping some. The repertoire includes about 5,600 clones, roughly half of them detected once, and approximately 10% sits in the top ten. There are 12 residues in the CDR3. Germline V gene data show CDR1 as NSHNY and CDR2 as SYGAGN. The rearrangement joins TRBV13-1 to TRBJ2-7; D is uncertain. The source of this sequence is a female BALB/c mouse given C57BL/6 T cells with graft-versus-host disease after an allogeneic hematopoietic cell transplant. Sequenced sample: gut tissue. The part of the CDR3 DNA that was read is TGTGCCAGCGGTGATGCCGGGTGGGAACAGTAC. Protein sequence: CASGDAGWEQY. In full, the CDR3 reads CASGDAGWEQYF.